The 19 T cell receptor beta chains below were found in one sample sequenced in a study of shared clonotypes between healthy human individuals. TCRdb keeps only in-frame clones here, not all; method: immunoSEQ multiplex PCR. There are roughly 110,000 clones in the sample; approximately 70% occur only once, and about 22% lies in the top ten. The sample consisted of memory CD8+ T cells sorted from blood. Stated subset: CD45RO+ cells pooled with CCR7-negative TemRA cells. The receptors come from a woman between 25 and 40 years old in good health.

The rearrangement links TRBV14 to TRBJ2-7; D is ambiguous. The CDR3 runs 14 residues. Germline V gene lookup returns CDR1 SGHDN and CDR2 FVKESK. V gave up 9 bases and J gave up 0 bases, with 15 bases separating them. The CDR3 region is CASSIALSSYEQYF. In DNA, the CDR3 is TGTGCCAGTAGTATCGCGCTGAGCTCCTACGAGCAGTACTTC.

This clone occurred many times. The chain combines TRBV28 with TRBJ2-1, with D uncertain. Trimming removed 1 base from V and 4 bases from J, with 11 bases in between. Germline assignment: CDR1 MDHEN and CDR2 SYDVKM. The CDR3 consists of 15 residues. The DNA of the CDR3 is TGTGCCAGCAGTTTATCCGGAGAACCGTACAATGAGCAGTTCTTC. This sequence encodes CASSLSGEPYNEQFF.

This rearrangement joins TRBV4-1 to TRBJ1-2; D is unclear. V was cut by 2 bases and J by 4 bases, with 11 bases left in between. CDR3 length equals 14 residues. Germline CDR1 and CDR2: MGHRA and YSYEKL. Here the CDR3 reads CASSQQASGYGYTF. DNA of the CDR3: TGCGCCAGCAGCCAACAGGCGAGTGGCTATGGCTACACCTTC.

The V call is TRBV5-1, the J call TRBJ2-2, with a tentative D call TRBD2 (5 bases). V was pared by 0 bases and J by 0 bases, with 9 bases between. Per the germline V gene, CDR1 is SGHRS and CDR2 is YFSETQ. The CDR3 has 16 residues. The CDR3 DNA sequence: TGCGCCAGCAGCTTGGTGGTGGGAGCGAACACCGGGGAGCTGTTTTTT. This translates into CASSLVVGANTGELFF.

This chain joins TRBV15 and TRBJ1-1; D possibly corresponds to TRBD1 (5 bases). The CDR3 contains 12 residues. Per the germline V gene, CDR1 is LNHNV and CDR2 is YYDKDF (reference sequence). V was pared by 0 bases and J by 12 bases, with 11 bases between. CDR3 coding DNA: TGTGCCACCAGCAGAGATGGAGGGGAAACTTTCTTT. Protein product: CATSRDGGETFF.

The V and J genes are TRBV11-2 and TRBJ2-7; D is unresolved. V gave up 0 bases and J gave up 5 bases, with 11 bases separating them. The germline V gene has CDR1 SGHAT and CDR2 FQNNGV. The CDR3 is 14 amino acids. CDR3 bases: TGTGCCAGCAGCTTAGAGTTTAGCCGGCACGAGCAGTACTTC. It yields the protein CASSLEFSRHEQYF.

The chain recombines TRBV19 with TRBJ1-2; maybe TRBD1 (6 bases). There are 13 residues in the CDR3. Germline V gene data show CDR1 as LNHDA and CDR2 as SQIVND (reference sequence). V was pared by 5 bases and J by 8 bases, with 15 bases between. CDR3 residues: CASSFAGVVGYTF. As DNA, the CDR3 is TGTGCCAGTAGTTTTGCAGGGGTAGTAGGCTACACCTTC.

The J gene is TRBJ2-5, the V gene TRBV6-5; no clear D. Between the trimmed V and J ends, which lost 0 bases and 4 bases, there was a span of 15 bases. The CDR3 runs to 16 residues. Germline CDR1 reads MNHEY; CDR2 reads SVGAGI. DNA of the CDR3: TGTGCCAGCAGTTACTCGGTTGCGTCGGGTGGAGAGACCCAGTACTTC. It specifies CASSYSVASGGETQYF.

CDR3 amino acids: CASSFGTATGTQYF. The CDR3 region has the DNA TGCGCCAGCAGCTTCGGGACTGCCACGGGGACGCAGTATTTT. The chain uses TRBV5-1 and TRBJ2-3, with D perhaps matching TRBD2 (6 bases). This CDR3 has 14 amino acids. Per germline, CDR1 SGHRS and CDR2 YFSETQ. The V end lost 2 bases, the J end lost 9 bases, and 16 bases lay between the germline ends.

This chain uses TRBV10-1 with TRBJ2-3; 12 bases fit TRBD1. The CDR3 spans 15 residues. In germline, CDR1 is WNHNN, CDR2 SYGVQD (reference sequence). V lost 5 bases to trimming and J lost 5 bases; unmatched junction nucleotides: 5. Written as DNA, the CDR3 is TGCGCCAGCAGTCCCGGGACAGGGGGCAGAGATACGCAGTATTTT. Translation gives CASSPGTGGRDTQYF.

The rearrangement links TRBV14 to TRBJ2-7, with a weak D call TRBD1 (6 bases). The CDR3 spans 17 residues. The V end was cut by 1 base, the J end by 5 bases, with 21 bases between. Per the germline V gene, CDR1 is SGHDN and CDR2 is FVKESK. Here the CDR3 DNA reads TGTGCCAGCAGCCAAGTCATGGGGCAGGGGTCCCTCCACGAGCAGTACTTC. It encodes CASSQVMGQGSLHEQYF.

CDR3 sequence reads: CASSLVSGASSYEQYF. In DNA, the CDR3 is TGTGCCAGCAGCTTAGTTTCGGGCGCTAGCTCCTACGAGCAGTACTTC. The chain links TRBV7-8 to TRBJ2-7; no reliable D call. The germline gives CDR1 SGHVS, CDR2 FQNEAQ. V was shortened by 1 base and J by 0 bases, with 13 bases between the two germline ends. CDR3 length: 16 residues.

The chain employs TRBV19 and TRBJ1-5; 9 bases map to TRBD1. The germline gives CDR1 LNHDA, CDR2 SQIVND (reference sequence). The CDR3 has 15 amino acids. The trim removed 3 bases at V and 8 bases at J, leaving 8 bases unmatched. The chain's CDR3 is CASSMGTGSIEPQHF. CDR3 DNA sequence: TGTGCCAGTAGTATGGGGACAGGGAGTATTGAGCCCCAGCATTTT.

V and J are TRBV2 and TRBJ1-5, with 7 bases lining up with TRBD1. CDR1 SNHLY and CDR2 FYNNEI come from the germline V gene. This CDR3 comprises 15 residues. V lost 1 base, J lost 4 bases, and 4 bases stayed unmatched. CDR3 DNA sequence: TGTGCCAGCAGTGAAGAAATACAGGGGAATCAGCCCCAGCATTTT. This sequence encodes CASSEEIQGNQPQHF.

This chain connects TRBV28 to TRBJ2-7; unclear D gene. Germline-derived CDR1 and CDR2 are MDHEN and SYDVKM. The ends were cut back, 7 bases at V and 3 bases at J, with 7 bases in the middle. The CDR3 is made up of 11 amino acids. CDR3 in DNA: TGTGCCAGCACTGTGGGCTACGAGCAGTACTTC. It codes for CASTVGYEQYF.

At least ten counts were recorded for this clone. The chain links TRBV6-1 to TRBJ1-2; D unclear. Germline CDR1 MNHNS, CDR2 SASEGT. There are 13 residues in the CDR3. V dropped 2 bases and J dropped 5 bases, with 9 bases sitting between them. The CDR3 loop reads CASSERPEYGYTF. DNA of the CDR3: TGTGCCAGCAGTGAAAGGCCCGAGTATGGCTACACCTTC.

This CDR3 is CASSSFQAGVGEQYF. CDR3 bases: TGTGCCAGCAGCTCCTTTCAAGCGGGAGTGGGGGAGCAGTACTTC. The chain uses TRBV11-2 and TRBJ2-7; 8 positions match TRBD2. CDR1 and CDR2 from the germline V gene are SGHAT and FQNNGV. The CDR3 is 15 residues long. V lost 4 bases to trimming and J lost 7 bases; unmatched junction nucleotides: 12.

This clone was seen once. The V and J genes are TRBV7-9 and TRBJ2-4; no clear D. Germline CDR1 reads SEHNR; CDR2 reads FQNEAQ (reference sequence). There are 14 residues in the CDR3. V shed 1 base and J shed 7 bases, with 11 bases lying between them. CDR3 bases: TGTGCCAGCAGCTTAGTGCAGCCGCCTAACATTCAGTACTTC. This codes for CASSLVQPPNIQYF.

V usage is TRBV7-1 and J usage is TRBJ2-1; the D gene is possibly TRBD1 (6 bases). TRBV7-1 is sorted into the ORF group, with uncertain function. The CDR3 spans 16 residues. The V end lost 4 bases, the J end lost 7 bases, and 20 bases lay between the germline ends. The CDR3 nucleotides are TGTGCCAGCAGCTTAGGTCCAGGGGTAATTTGGAATGAGCAGTTCTTC. It yields the protein CASSLGPGVIWNEQFF.